One sample yielded the 17 T cell receptor beta chains listed below, sequenced in a study of identical twins. TCRdb redid the calling of the 5' RACE reads with MiXCR, one entry per CDR3 protein. This sample has 550,000 to 700,000 distinct CDR3 sequences, with 9% to 10% found just once. The data also belong to a second study, concerning yellow fever vaccine responses in identical twins.

Specimen: PBMCs. Every receptor here comes from a woman aged 18-29 years in good health.

This clonotype showed up many times. The chain couples TRBV12-3 or TRBV12-4 to TRBJ2-7; 9 positions match TRBD2. The CDR3 totals 15 residues. V was pared by 5 bases and J by 4 bases, with 9 bases of the junction left unmatched. CDR3 residues: CASSTGREGRYEQYF. As DNA, the CDR3 is TGTGCCAGCAGTACCGGGCGGGAGGGCCGGTACGAGCAGTACTTC.

The chain couples TRBV12-3 or TRBV12-4 to TRBJ2-2; 7 bases align to TRBD2. This CDR3 comprises 16 residues. J lost 13 bases, V lost 2 bases, and 16 bases had no gene match. CDR3 DNA sequence: TGTGCCAGCAGTTTATCTAGGGTTGTAGCGGGCCTGGGGCTGTTTTTT. Translating gives CASSLSRVVAGLGLFF.

This clonotype showed up just a few times. The rearrangement joins TRBV7-9 to TRBJ2-3, with D maybe TRBD1 (6 bases). The CDR3 contains 15 residues. The V gene lost 5 bases and the J gene lost 4 bases, with 16 bases spanning the gap. Germline V gene data show CDR1 as SEHNR and CDR2 as FQNEAQ (reference sequence). The CDR3 sequence is CASSPPNRVADTQYF. CDR3 DNA: TGTGCCAGCAGCCCGCCGAACAGGGTAGCAGATACGCAGTATTTT.

This clonotype was seen a handful of times. V usage is TRBV3-1 and J usage is TRBJ2-3; D is ambiguous. The germline CDR1 and CDR2 sequences are LGHDT and YNNKEL (reference sequence). V was shortened by 5 bases and J by 3 bases, with 9 bases between the two germline ends. This CDR3 is built from 13 residues. The CDR3: CASSVLWTDTQYF. In DNA form, the CDR3 reads TGTGCCAGCAGCGTTTTATGGACAGATACGCAGTATTTT.

In its sample, this clonotype was seen many times. This rearrangement joins TRBV20-1 to TRBJ2-1; the D gene could be TRBD1 or TRBD2 (5 bases each). Trimming removed 2 bases at V and 3 bases at J, with 11 bases between. Germline assignment: CDR1 DFQATT and CDR2 SNEGSKA (reference sequence). The CDR3 extends over 14 amino acids. Written as DNA, the CDR3 is TGCAGTGCTAGATCCCGGGACCACTACAATGAGCAGTTCTTC. Amino acid sequence: CSARSRDHYNEQFF.

This chain joins TRBV29-1 and TRBJ2-7; TRBD1 matches at 10 bases. Germline V gene data show CDR1 as SQVTM and CDR2 as ANQGSEA. The CDR3 is 13 amino acids. J was trimmed by 5 bases and V by 6 bases; bases with no gene match: 7. The CDR3 DNA reads as TGCAGCGTCCTCCGGGACAGGGGCGACGAGCAGTACTTC. Its translation: CSVLRDRGDEQYF.

This clonotype occurred a few times. The chain has TRBV29-1 and TRBJ2-1; tentatively, D is TRBD2 (5 bases). The V gene lost 6 bases and the J gene lost 9 bases, with 12 bases spanning the gap. Germline lookup yields CDR1 SQVTM and CDR2 ANQGSEA. CDR3 length: 11 amino acids. The CDR3, as DNA: TGCAGCGTATTTAGCGAAAGTGAGCAGTTCTTC. Amino acids: CSVFSESEQFF.

This clonotype has a handful of counts. The rearrangement joins TRBV12-5 to TRBJ2-1, with 8 nucleotides matching TRBD2. Germline V gene lookup returns CDR1 LGHNT and CDR2 FRNRAP. The J segment lost 0 bases and the V segment lost 7 bases, leaving 14 bases of the junction unmatched. The CDR3 consists of 18 residues. CDR3 nucleotide sequence: TGTGCTAGTGCCCCGGTTGTTAGCGGGAAGGGCTCCTACAATGAGCAGTTCTTC. This encodes CASAPVVSGKGSYNEQFF.

In regard to this clonotype: A much larger clone differs from this one at a single base, so this may be a read error. The chain links TRBV29-1 to TRBJ2-1; no firm D call. With 3 bases removed from V and 5 bases from J, the gap between germline ends came to 14 bases. The CDR3 runs to 14 residues. Germline CDR1 and CDR2: SQVTM and ANQGSEA. CDR3 coding DNA: TGCAGCGTTGATTTCAGCTGGGCGAACAATGAGCAGTTCTTC. This translates into CSVDFSWANNEQFF.

The chain recombines TRBV10-3 with TRBJ2-7, with 7 bases fitting TRBD1. The CDR3 runs 13 residues. Germline V gives CDR1 ENHRY, CDR2 SYGVKD. V lost 4 bases, J lost 6 bases, and 6 bases stayed unmatched. The CDR3 protein is CAISGEGAGEQYF. CDR3 sequence (DNA): TGTGCCATCAGTGGTGAGGGGGCTGGCGAGCAGTACTTC.

V and J are TRBV30 and TRBJ2-3, with D perhaps TRBD1 (6 bases). Germline CDR1 GTSNPN, CDR2 SVGIG (reference sequence). The CDR3 has 18 amino acids. V was cut by 3 bases and J by 0 bases, with 22 bases left in between. Here the CDR3 reads CAWRGGQSPSPSTDTQYF. The DNA of the CDR3 is TGTGCCTGGAGGGGTGGACAGAGCCCGAGTCCTAGCACAGATACGCAGTATTTT.

The J gene is TRBJ2-7, the V gene TRBV5-5; TRBD2 might be the D (5 bases). Trimming took 1 base from V and 6 from J, leaving 11 bases between them. The CDR3 spans 13 residues. Germline CDR1 reads SGHKS; CDR2 reads YYEKEE (reference sequence). CDR3 DNA: TGTGCCAGCAGCTTGCTACGGGGTCCCGAGCAGTACTTC. This sequence encodes CASSLLRGPEQYF.

V and J are TRBV3-1 and TRBJ2-5; D perhaps matches TRBD2 (6 bases). Trimming cost V 0 bases and J 2 bases, with 10 bases left between them. Germline V gene data show CDR1 as LGHDT and CDR2 as YNNKEL (reference sequence). The CDR3 loop spans 15 amino acids. The chain's CDR3 is CASSQEIGGQETQYF. The DNA for the CDR3 is TGTGCCAGCAGCCAAGAAATCGGGGGACAAGAGACCCAGTACTTC.

The V call is TRBV11-2, the J call TRBJ2-3; 8 bases agree with TRBD2. CDR3 length equals 16 residues. Unmatched junction bases numbered 9, after V lost 5 bases and J lost 2 bases. Germline V gives CDR1 SGHAT, CDR2 FQNNGV. CDR3 sequence (DNA): TGTGCCAGCAGCCCAGCGACTAGCGAGAACACAGATACGCAGTATTTT. Amino acids: CASSPATSENTDTQYF.

At least ten counts were recorded for this clonotype. The chain combines TRBV6-2 or TRBV6-3 with TRBJ2-7; 10 nucleotides line up with TRBD2. V was pared by 2 bases and J by 6 bases, with 1 base of the junction left unmatched. Germline values: CDR1 MNHEY, CDR2 SVGEGT. The CDR3 sequence is 13 residues long. The CDR3 spells CASSYGTSVEQYF. The CDR3 coding sequence is TGTGCCAGCAGTTACGGGACTAGCGTCGAGCAGTACTTC.

In the case of this clonotype: A read error is possible here, since a much larger clone lies one base away. The chain links TRBV4-2 to TRBJ1-2; 9 bases agree with TRBD1. The CDR3 is 16 amino acids. Germline assignment: CDR1 LGHNA and CDR2 YNFKEQ. The CDR3 bases are TGTGCCAGCAGCCAACGGGGGGACAGGGCTAACTATGGCTACTCCTTC. Its protein product is CASSQRGDRANYGYSF.

Comment on this clonotype: A read error may be the cause here, since a much bigger clone is one base away. The chain links TRBV7-2 to TRBJ2-3; TRBD2 aligns across 8 bases. Germline CDR1 is SGHTA and CDR2 is FQGNSA. CDR3 length: 15 residues. V lost 3 bases, J lost 8 bases, and 10 bases stayed unmatched. The CDR3 sequence: CASSFNLGRAATQYF. The CDR3 DNA follows: TGTGCCAGCAGCTTTAATCTCGGGAGGGCTGCTACGCAGTATTTT. Full variable domain (rest looked up from reference TRBV7-2 and TRBJ2-3): GAGVSQSPSNKVTEKGKDVELRCDPISGHTALYWYRQSLGQGLEFLIYFQGNSAPDKSGLPSDRFSAERTGGSVSTLTIQRTQQEDSAVYLCASSFNLGRAATQYFGPGTRLTVL.